This T cell receptor (beta chain) was observed in a study of T cell changes during pregnancy in multiple sclerosis. The CDR3 contains 15 residues. Trimming took 9 bases from V and 5 from J, leaving 19 bases between them. Germline V gene data show CDR1 as LNHDA and CDR2 as SQIVND (reference sequence). Assay: immunoSEQ multiplex PCR; the TCRdb copy retains only in-frame clones and omits some. The table includes 50,000 to 60,000 clones, about 88% detected once. The chain links TRBV19 to TRBJ1-4, with D maybe TRBD1 (6 bases). The specimen was peripheral blood, collected after pregnancy. The TCR originated in a female donor with multiple sclerosis, enrolled in a pregnancy study. CDR3 sequence (DNA): TGTGCCAGCCATCCGCGGGGGGCCGGGAATGAAAAACTGTTTTTT. Translating gives CASHPRGAGNEKLFF. Looking up the rest from reference TRBV19 and TRBJ1-4 gives the full variable domain: DGGITQSPKYLFRKEGQNVTLSCEQNLNHDAMYWYRQDPGQGLRLIYYSQIVNDFQKGDIAEGYSVSREKKESFPLTVTSAQKNPTAFYLCASHPRGAGNEKLFFGSGTQLSVL.